This passage covers 28 T cell receptor beta chains from one sample sequenced in a study of shared clonotypes between healthy human individuals. Profiled with immunoSEQ multiplex PCR; TCRdb holds only in-frame clones, not every one. The sample lists 2,500,000 or so clones; over 85% were seen once. Specimen: naive CD4+ T cells sorted from blood. Described subset: CD45RA+ positively selected. The receptors derive from a man between 18 and 35 years old in good health.

This clone occurred once. The rearrangement links TRBV6-6 to TRBJ2-2; D is uncertain. CDR1 MNHNY and CDR2 SVGAGI come from the germline V gene (reference sequence). V was clipped by 6 bases and J by 1 base, with 9 bases between them. The CDR3 extends over 14 amino acids. The DNA of the CDR3 is TGTGCCAGCAGCCCTCGACTGAACACCGGGGAGCTGTTTTTT. This sequence encodes CASSPRLNTGELFF.

The chain carries TRBV5-1 and TRBJ2-3; 7 bases map to TRBD1. The ends lost 3 bases at V and 2 bases at J; junction bases unmatched: 6. CDR3 length: 15 residues. CDR1 SGHRS and CDR2 YFSETQ come from the germline V gene. Written as DNA, the CDR3 is TGCGCCAGCAGCTCCCGGGACAGAATCACAGATACGCAGTATTTT. The encoded protein is CASSSRDRITDTQYF.

The rearrangement uses TRBV18 and TRBJ2-7; 9 nucleotides match TRBD1. Trimming removed 3 bases from V and 0 bases from J; junction bases left unmatched: 9. Germline lookup yields CDR1 KGHSH and CDR2 LQKENI. The length of the CDR3 is 17 residues. CDR3 residues: CASSPRRTGAISYEQYF. DNA of the CDR3: TGTGCCAGCTCACCCCGACGGACAGGGGCGATCTCCTACGAGCAGTACTTC.

V and J are TRBV18 and TRBJ1-4; possibly TRBD1 for D (5 bases). The CDR3 extends over 17 amino acids. Germline CDR1 reads KGHSH; CDR2 reads LQKENI. The V end lost 2 bases, the J end lost 2 bases, and 15 bases lay between the germline ends. The CDR3 sequence: CASSPAPAGVTNEKLFF. The DNA for the CDR3 is TGTGCCAGCTCACCAGCCCCGGCGGGGGTCACTAATGAAAAACTGTTTTTT.

V and J are TRBV2 and TRBJ2-3; D gene ambiguous. The germline V gene has CDR1 SNHLY and CDR2 FYNNEI. V lost 5 bases, J lost 2 bases, and 11 bases lay in between. This CDR3 has 14 residues. This chain's CDR3 is CASSMAVLTDTQYF. CDR3 DNA: TGTGCCAGCAGTATGGCGGTTCTCACAGATACGCAGTATTTT.

J is TRBJ2-5 and V is TRBV28; D unclear. The V and J ends lost 2 bases and 7 bases respectively, with 17 bases between them. Germline CDR1 is MDHEN and CDR2 is SYDVKM. This CDR3 spans 15 amino acids. Here the CDR3 reads CASSLDLAGMWTQYF. In DNA form, the CDR3 reads TGTGCCAGCAGTTTAGATTTGGCTGGCATGTGGACCCAGTACTTC.

The chain uses TRBV7-2 and TRBJ2-5; perhaps D is TRBD1 or TRBD2 (5 bases each). V was cut by 1 base and J by 6 bases, with 9 bases left in between. The CDR3 spans 13 residues. Germline-derived CDR1 and CDR2 are SGHTA and FQGNSA. The CDR3 sequence: CASSLVMGQTQYF. CDR3 coding DNA: TGTGCCAGCAGCTTAGTTATGGGACAGACCCAGTACTTC.

The chain recombines TRBV20-1 with TRBJ1-1, with 10 bases identical to TRBD1. The CDR3 contains 11 residues. J gave up 11 bases and V 3 bases, and 3 bases lay outside the gene matches. Germline CDR1 reads DFQATT; CDR2 reads SNEGSKA (reference sequence). The CDR3 region has the DNA TGCAGTGCTAGGACAGGGGGCGGGGCTTTCTTT. It encodes CSARTGGGAFF.

V is TRBV5-6 and J is TRBJ2-5, with D uncertain. Trimming stripped 4 bases from V and 9 bases from J, with 16 bases between. The CDR3 is 13 residues long. Germline values: CDR1 SGHDT, CDR2 YYEEEE. The CDR3: CASSPTPESAQYF. The CDR3 nucleotides are TGTGCCAGCAGCCCGACCCCTGAATCGGCCCAGTACTTC.

V is TRBV19 and J is TRBJ2-1; no clear D. This CDR3 comprises 14 residues. Germline-derived CDR1 and CDR2 are LNHDA and SQIVND (reference sequence). V lost 3 bases and J lost 3, with 9 bases in between. CDR3 loop: CASSMQSDYNEQFF. The CDR3 bases are TGTGCCAGTAGTATGCAGTCAGACTACAATGAGCAGTTCTTC.

Here the CDR3 reads CASSIKYGDTFGPYNEQFF. For the CDR3, the DNA is TGTGCCAGTAGTATTAAGTACGGGGACACCTTTGGCCCCTACAATGAGCAGTTCTTC. The V and J genes are TRBV19 and TRBJ2-1; D perhaps matches TRBD1 (6 bases). This CDR3 spans 19 amino acids. From germline, CDR1 is LNHDA and CDR2 SQIVND (reference sequence). V was trimmed by 3 bases and J by 2 bases, leaving 23 bases between them.

CDR3 in amino acids: CAISELLHETQYF. CDR3 coding DNA: TGTGCCATCAGTGAGCTGCTTCACGAGACCCAGTACTTC. The rearrangement uses TRBV10-3 and TRBJ2-5; D uncertain. With 2 bases removed from V and 5 bases from J, the gap between germline ends came to 9 bases. The CDR3 has 13 residues. Germline V lookup: CDR1 ENHRY, CDR2 SYGVKD.

The V and J genes are TRBV5-4 and TRBJ2-3; D unclear. This CDR3 is built from 14 residues. CDR1 is SGHNT and CDR2 is YYREEE in the germline V gene (reference sequence). Trimming shortened V by 5 bases and J by 1 base, and 11 bases separated the two germline ends. DNA for the CDR3: TGTGCCAGCAGTTATTCGACTGGCACAGATACGCAGTATTTT. This codes for CASSYSTGTDTQYF.

The rearrangement uses TRBV30 and TRBJ1-4; D possibly corresponds to TRBD1 (6 bases). The V end was cut by 0 bases, the J end by 0 bases, with 14 bases between. The germline CDR1 and CDR2 sequences are GTSNPN and SVGIG (reference sequence). The CDR3 is 17 amino acids. DNA for the CDR3: TGTGCCTGGAGTGTCCGAGGTACAGGGCCAACTAATGAAAAACTGTTTTTT. This sequence encodes CAWSVRGTGPTNEKLFF.

The J gene is TRBJ1-4, the V gene TRBV28; D not certain. Germline assignment: CDR1 MDHEN and CDR2 SYDVKM. The ends were cut back, 2 bases at V and 8 bases at J, with 12 bases in the middle. The CDR3 spans 14 residues. The CDR3: CASSLGRPFEKLFF. Written as DNA, the CDR3 is TGTGCCAGCAGTTTAGGCCGACCCTTCGAAAAACTGTTTTTT. Drawing the rest from reference TRBV28 and TRBJ1-4, the complete variable domain is DVKVTQSSRYLVKRTGEKVFLECVQDMDHENMFWYRQDPGLGLRLIYFSYDVKMKEKGDIPEGYSVSREKKERFSLILESASTNQTSMYLCASSLGRPFEKLFFGSGTQLSVL.

This clone was detected once. The genes are TRBV5-4 and TRBJ2-5; the D is unclear. There are 12 residues in the CDR3. V lost 4 bases, J lost 4 bases, and 8 bases lay in between. Germline values: CDR1 SGHNT, CDR2 YYREEE (reference sequence). The chain's CDR3 is CASSIQRETQYF. Written as DNA, the CDR3 is TGTGCCAGCAGCATCCAGCGAGAGACCCAGTACTTC.

A note on this clone: Other DNA sequences in this sample translate to the same CDR3. This rearrangement joins TRBV9 to TRBJ2-5; D remains unclear. Germline V CDR1 and CDR2: SGDLS, YYNGEE. CDR3 length equals 14 residues. With 0 bases removed from V and 2 bases from J, the gap between germline ends came to 8 bases. CDR3 DNA sequence: TGTGCCAGCAGCGTAGGGGGTAGACAAGAGACCCAGTACTTC. This encodes CASSVGGRQETQYF. Looking up the rest from reference TRBV9 and TRBJ2-5 gives the full variable domain: DSGVTQTPKHLITATGQRVTLRCSPRSGDLSVYWYQQSLDQGLQFLIQYYNGEERAKGNILERFSAQQFPDLHSELNLSSLELGDSALYFCASSVGGRQETQYFGPGTRLLVL.

V is TRBV11-2 and J is TRBJ2-4, with TRBD2 matching 12 bases. The CDR3 is 15 amino acids. The ends lost 9 bases at V and 0 bases at J; junction bases unmatched: 3. Germline V lookup: CDR1 SGHAT, CDR2 FQNNGV. The CDR3 sequence: CASQGLAGAKNIQYF. CDR3 in DNA: TGTGCCAGTCAGGGACTAGCGGGAGCCAAAAACATTCAGTACTTC. Variable domain in full (rest from reference TRBV11-2 and TRBJ2-4): EAGVAQSPRYKIIEKRQSVAFWCNPISGHATLYWYQQILGQGPKLLIQFQNNGVVDDSQLPKDRFSAERLKGVDSTLKIQPAKLEDSAVYLCASQGLAGAKNIQYFGAGTRLSVL.

V gene TRBV6-1 combines with J gene TRBJ1-2; 7 nucleotides align to TRBD1. The ends lost 6 bases at V and 6 bases at J; junction bases unmatched: 4. CDR3 length: 12 residues. CDR1 and CDR2 from the germline V gene are MNHNS and SASEGT. CDR3 coding DNA: TGTGCCAGCAGGGGACAGTTTAATGGCTACACCTTC. Its protein product is CASRGQFNGYTF.

This clone showed up just once. This chain joins TRBV5-1 and TRBJ2-5; 7 bases align to TRBD1. The CDR3 consists of 15 residues. V dropped 3 bases and J dropped 2; count of bases not matched to a gene: 7. The germline V gene encodes CDR1 SGHRS and CDR2 YFSETQ. The DNA of the CDR3 is TGCGCCAGCAGCTGGTTGGGCAGGGGGCAAGAGACCCAGTACTTC. It yields the protein CASSWLGRGQETQYF.

J is TRBJ2-1 and V is TRBV10-3, with 11 nucleotides matching TRBD2. The ends lost 6 bases at V and 4 bases at J; junction bases unmatched: 8. The germline gives CDR1 ENHRY, CDR2 SYGVKD. This CDR3 region has 16 residues. Here the CDR3 reads CAISQTGTSGYNEQFF. DNA for the CDR3: TGTGCCATCAGCCAAACCGGGACTAGCGGATACAATGAGCAGTTCTTC.

This clone appeared once. V gene TRBV29-1 combines with J gene TRBJ1-1; 9 bases map to TRBD1. The CDR3 consists of 16 residues. Per the germline V gene, CDR1 is SQVTM and CDR2 is ANQGSEA. J gave up 5 bases and V 3 bases, and 13 bases lay outside the gene matches. CDR3 DNA: TGCAGCGTTGAGAACCCCCGACAGGGGGGAAAAACTGAAGCTTTCTTT. Amino acids: CSVENPRQGGKTEAFF.

This chain links TRBV18 with TRBJ1-1; tentative D call: TRBD1 (6 bases). V lost 0 bases and J lost 1, with 12 bases in between. CDR3 length: 16 amino acids. Germline V gene sequence: CDR1 KGHSH, CDR2 LQKENI. The CDR3 nucleotides are TGTGCCAGCTCACCACCGGGGGGCGCGGAGAACACTGAAGCTTTCTTT. It yields the protein CASSPPGGAENTEAFF. The full variable domain, in which reference TRBV18 and TRBJ1-1 provide the parts outside the CDR3, is NAGVMQNPRHLVRRRGQEARLRCSPMKGHSHVYWYRQLPEEGLKFMVYLQKENIIDESGMPKERFSAEFPKEGPSILRIQQVVRGDSAAYFCASSPPGGAENTEAFFGQGTRLTVV.

V usage is TRBV5-6 and J usage is TRBJ2-3, with D possibly called TRBD1 or TRBD2 (5 bases each). Between the trimmed V and J ends, which lost 2 bases and 0 bases, there was a span of 13 bases. The germline gives CDR1 SGHDT, CDR2 YYEEEE. The CDR3 is 16 residues long. The CDR3 loop is CASSFEAGASTDTQYF. DNA of the CDR3: TGTGCCAGCAGCTTTGAAGCCGGGGCAAGCACAGATACGCAGTATTTT.

V gene TRBV27 combines with J gene TRBJ2-7; D uncertain. In germline, CDR1 is MNHEY, CDR2 SMNVEV (reference sequence). The V gene lost 5 bases and the J gene lost 1 base, with 3 bases spanning the gap. The CDR3 is 11 residues long. As DNA, the CDR3 is TGTGCCAGCAGTCAATCCTACGAGCAGTACTTC. This codes for CASSQSYEQYF.

This chain connects TRBV9 to TRBJ2-3; no definite D call. The length of the CDR3 is 15 residues. Germline-derived CDR1 and CDR2 are SGDLS and YYNGEE. The germline V and J ends were trimmed by 0 bases and 2 bases, with 10 bases remaining between them. CDR3: CASSVDERITDTQYF. The CDR3 bases are TGTGCCAGCAGCGTAGATGAGAGGATCACAGATACGCAGTATTTT.

V gene TRBV7-6 combines with J gene TRBJ2-2; unclear D gene. The V and J ends lost 5 bases and 2 bases respectively, with 6 bases between them. Per germline, CDR1 SGHVS and CDR2 FNYEAQ. The CDR3 is 13 residues long. CDR3 sequence (DNA): TGTGCCAGCAGCACCCGTAACACCGGGGAGCTGTTTTTT. Its translation is CASSTRNTGELFF.

This chain links TRBV27 with TRBJ1-1; D gene ambiguous. The germline V and J ends were trimmed by 0 bases and 7 bases, with 6 bases remaining between them. CDR1 is MNHEY, CDR2 SMNVEV, per germline (reference sequence). This CDR3 has 12 amino acids. CDR3 region: CASSLSKGEAFF. The DNA of the CDR3 is TGTGCCAGCAGTTTATCGAAGGGTGAAGCTTTCTTT.